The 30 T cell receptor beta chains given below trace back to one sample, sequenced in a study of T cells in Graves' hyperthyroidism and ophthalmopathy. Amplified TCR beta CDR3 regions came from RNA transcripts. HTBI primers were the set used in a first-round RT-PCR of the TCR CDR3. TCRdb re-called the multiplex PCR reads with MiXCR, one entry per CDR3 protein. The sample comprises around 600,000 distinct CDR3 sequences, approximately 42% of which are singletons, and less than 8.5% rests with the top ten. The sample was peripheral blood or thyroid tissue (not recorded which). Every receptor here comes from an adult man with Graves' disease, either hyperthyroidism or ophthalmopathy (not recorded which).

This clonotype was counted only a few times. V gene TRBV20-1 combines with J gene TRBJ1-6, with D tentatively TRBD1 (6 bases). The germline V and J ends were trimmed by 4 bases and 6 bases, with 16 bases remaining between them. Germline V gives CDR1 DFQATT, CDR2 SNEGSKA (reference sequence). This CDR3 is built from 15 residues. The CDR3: CSAKVFGQSNSPLHF. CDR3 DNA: TGCAGTGCTAAAGTATTCGGACAGAGTAATTCACCCCTCCACTTT.

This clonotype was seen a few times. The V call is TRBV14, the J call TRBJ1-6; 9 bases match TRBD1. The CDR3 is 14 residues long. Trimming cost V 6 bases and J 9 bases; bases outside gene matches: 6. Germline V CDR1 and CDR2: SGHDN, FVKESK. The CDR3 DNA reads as TGTGCCAGCAGTCACCGGGACAGGGCTTCACCCCTCCACTTT. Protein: CASSHRDRASPLHF. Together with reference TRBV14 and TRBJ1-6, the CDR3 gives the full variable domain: EAGVTQFPSHSVIEKGQTVTLRCDPISGHDNLYWYRRVMGKEIKFLLHFVKESKQDESGMPNNRFLAERTGGTYSTLKVQPAELEDSGVYFCASSHRDRASPLHFGNGTRLTVT.

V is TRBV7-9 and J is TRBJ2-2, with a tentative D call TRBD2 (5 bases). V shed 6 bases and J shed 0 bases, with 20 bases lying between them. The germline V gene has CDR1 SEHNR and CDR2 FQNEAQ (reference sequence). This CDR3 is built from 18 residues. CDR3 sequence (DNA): TGTGCCAGCAGGGTGCTGAAGAGGGTGTTTGCGAACACCGGGGAGCTGTTTTTT. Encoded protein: CASRVLKRVFANTGELFF.

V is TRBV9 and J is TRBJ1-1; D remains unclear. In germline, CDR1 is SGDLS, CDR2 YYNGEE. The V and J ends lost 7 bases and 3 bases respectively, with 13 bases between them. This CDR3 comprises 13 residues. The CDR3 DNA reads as TGTGCCAGCTGTCTACTCGGGGACACTGAAGCTTTCTTT. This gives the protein CASCLLGDTEAFF.

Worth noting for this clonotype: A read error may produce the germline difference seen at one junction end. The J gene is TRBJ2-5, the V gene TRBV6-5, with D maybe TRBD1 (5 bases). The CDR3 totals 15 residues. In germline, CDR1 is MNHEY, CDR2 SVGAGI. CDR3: CAISYGSTEQETQYF. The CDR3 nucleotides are TGTGCCATCAGTTACGGGTCGACAGAGCAAGAGACCCAGTACTTC.

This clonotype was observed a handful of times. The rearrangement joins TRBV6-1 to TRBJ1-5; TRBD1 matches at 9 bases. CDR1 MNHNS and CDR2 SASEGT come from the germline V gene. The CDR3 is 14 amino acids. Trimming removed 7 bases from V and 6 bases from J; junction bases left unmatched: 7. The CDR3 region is CASTETGGGQPQHF. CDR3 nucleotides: TGTGCCAGCACGGAAACAGGGGGCGGTCAGCCCCAGCATTTT.

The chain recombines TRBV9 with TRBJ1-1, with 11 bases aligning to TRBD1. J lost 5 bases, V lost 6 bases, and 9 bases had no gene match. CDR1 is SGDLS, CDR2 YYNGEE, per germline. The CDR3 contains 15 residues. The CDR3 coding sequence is TGTGCCAGCAAAATAGGACAGGGGGCGAGTACTGAAGCTTTCTTT. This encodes CASKIGQGASTEAFF.

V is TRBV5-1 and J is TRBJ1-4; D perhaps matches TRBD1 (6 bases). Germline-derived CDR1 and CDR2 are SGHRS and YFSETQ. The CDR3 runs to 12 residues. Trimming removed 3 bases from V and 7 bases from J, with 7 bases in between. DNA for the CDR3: TGCGCCAGCAGCTCGGACAGTGAAAAACTGTTTTTT. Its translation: CASSSDSEKLFF.

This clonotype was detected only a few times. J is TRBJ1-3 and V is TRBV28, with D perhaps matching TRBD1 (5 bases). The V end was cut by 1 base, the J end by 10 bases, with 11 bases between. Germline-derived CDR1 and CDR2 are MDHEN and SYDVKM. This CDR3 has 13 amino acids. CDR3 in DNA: TGTGCCAGCAGTTTATCGTTTGGGGGGACCATATATTTT. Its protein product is CASSLSFGGTIYF.

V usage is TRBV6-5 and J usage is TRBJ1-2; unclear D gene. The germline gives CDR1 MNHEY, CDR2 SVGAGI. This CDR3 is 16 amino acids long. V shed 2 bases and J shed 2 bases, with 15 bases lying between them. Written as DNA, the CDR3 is TGTGCCAGCAGTTACAGCCGGGAGGCGGGGAACTATGGCTACACCTTC. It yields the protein CASSYSREAGNYGYTF.

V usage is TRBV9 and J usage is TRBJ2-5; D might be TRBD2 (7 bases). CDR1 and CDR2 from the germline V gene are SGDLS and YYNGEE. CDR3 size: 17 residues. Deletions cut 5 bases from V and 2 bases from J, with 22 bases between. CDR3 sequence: CASSADRRLADQETQYF. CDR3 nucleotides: TGTGCCAGCAGTGCGGACAGACGACTAGCCGATCAAGAGACCCAGTACTTC.

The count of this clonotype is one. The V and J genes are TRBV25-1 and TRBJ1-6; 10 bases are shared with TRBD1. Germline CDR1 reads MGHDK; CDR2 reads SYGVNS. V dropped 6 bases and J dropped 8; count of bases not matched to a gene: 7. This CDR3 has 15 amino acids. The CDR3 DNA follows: TGTGCCAGCAGGGCCGGGACAGGGGTTGATTCACCCCTCCACTTT. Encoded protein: CASRAGTGVDSPLHF. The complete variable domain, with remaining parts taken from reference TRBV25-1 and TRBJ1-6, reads EADIYQTPRYLVIGTGKKITLECSQTMGHDKMYWYQQDPGMELHLIHYSYGVNSTEKGDLSSESTVSRIRTEHFPLTLESARPSHTSQYLCASRAGTGVDSPLHFGNGTRLTVT.

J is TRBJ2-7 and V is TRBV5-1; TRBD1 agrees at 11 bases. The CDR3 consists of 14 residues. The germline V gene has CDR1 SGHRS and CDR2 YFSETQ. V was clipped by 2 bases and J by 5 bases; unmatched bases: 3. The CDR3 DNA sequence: TGCGCCAGCAGCTTCTGGACAGGGGGCAACGAGCAGTACTTC. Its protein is CASSFWTGGNEQYF.

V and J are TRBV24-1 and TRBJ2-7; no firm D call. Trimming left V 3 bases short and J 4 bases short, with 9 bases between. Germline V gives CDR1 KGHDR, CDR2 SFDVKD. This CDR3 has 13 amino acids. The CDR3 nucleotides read TGTGCCACCAGTGATCAGCCCCCTTACGAGCAGTACTTC. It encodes CATSDQPPYEQYF.

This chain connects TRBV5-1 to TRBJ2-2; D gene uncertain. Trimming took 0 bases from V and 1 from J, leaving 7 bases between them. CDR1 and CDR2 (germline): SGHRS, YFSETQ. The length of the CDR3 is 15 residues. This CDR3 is CASSLAQQNTGELFF. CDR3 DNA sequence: TGCGCCAGCAGCTTGGCACAGCAGAACACCGGGGAGCTGTTTTTT.

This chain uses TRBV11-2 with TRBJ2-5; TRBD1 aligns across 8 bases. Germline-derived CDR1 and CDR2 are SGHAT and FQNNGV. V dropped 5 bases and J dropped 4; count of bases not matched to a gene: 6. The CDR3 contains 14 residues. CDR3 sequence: CASSQLRGRETQYF. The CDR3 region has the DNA TGTGCCAGCAGCCAACTCAGGGGGCGAGAGACCCAGTACTTC.

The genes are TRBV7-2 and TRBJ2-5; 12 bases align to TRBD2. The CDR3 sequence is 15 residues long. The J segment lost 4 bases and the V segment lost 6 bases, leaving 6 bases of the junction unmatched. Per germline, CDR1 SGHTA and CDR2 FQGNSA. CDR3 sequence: CASRRTSGTRETQYF. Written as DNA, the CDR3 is TGTGCCAGCAGAAGGACTAGCGGGACCCGAGAGACCCAGTACTTC.

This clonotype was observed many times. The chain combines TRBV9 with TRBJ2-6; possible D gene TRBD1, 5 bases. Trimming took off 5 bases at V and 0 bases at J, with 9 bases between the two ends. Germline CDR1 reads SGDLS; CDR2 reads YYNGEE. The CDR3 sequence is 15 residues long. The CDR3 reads CASSDDSSGANVLTF. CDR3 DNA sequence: TGTGCCAGCAGTGACGACAGCTCTGGGGCCAACGTCCTGACTTTC.

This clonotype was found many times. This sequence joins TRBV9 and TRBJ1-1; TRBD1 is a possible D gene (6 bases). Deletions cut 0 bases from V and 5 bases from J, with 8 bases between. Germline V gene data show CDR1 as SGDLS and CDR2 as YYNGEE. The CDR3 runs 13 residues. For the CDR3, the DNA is TGTGCCAGCAGCGTAGGCACAGGGACTGAAGCTTTCTTT. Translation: CASSVGTGTEAFF.

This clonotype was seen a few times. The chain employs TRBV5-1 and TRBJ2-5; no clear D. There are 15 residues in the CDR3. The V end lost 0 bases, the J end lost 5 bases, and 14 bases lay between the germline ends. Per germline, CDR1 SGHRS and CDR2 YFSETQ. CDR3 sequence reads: CASSLALKILETQYF. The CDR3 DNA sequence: TGCGCCAGCAGCTTGGCCCTTAAGATTTTGGAGACCCAGTACTTC.

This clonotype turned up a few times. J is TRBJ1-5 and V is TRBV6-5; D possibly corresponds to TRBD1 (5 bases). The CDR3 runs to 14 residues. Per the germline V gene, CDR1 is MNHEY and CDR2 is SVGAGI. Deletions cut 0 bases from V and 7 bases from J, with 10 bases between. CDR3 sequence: CASSYSGEGQPQHF. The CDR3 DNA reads TGTGCCAGCAGTTACTCGGGGGAAGGACAGCCCCAGCATTTT.

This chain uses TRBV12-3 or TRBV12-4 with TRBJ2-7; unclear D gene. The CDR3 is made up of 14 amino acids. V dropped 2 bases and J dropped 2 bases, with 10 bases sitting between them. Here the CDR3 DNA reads TGTGCCAGCAGTTTACAACAGAAGCCCTACGAGCAGTACTTC. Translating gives CASSLQQKPYEQYF.

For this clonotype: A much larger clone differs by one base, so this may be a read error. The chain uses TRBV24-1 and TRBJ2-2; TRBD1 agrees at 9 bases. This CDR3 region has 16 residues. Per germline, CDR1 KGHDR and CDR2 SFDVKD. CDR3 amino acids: CASSDPGQGGTGELFF. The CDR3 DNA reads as TGTGCCAGCAGTGATCCGGGACAGGGTGGAACCGGGGAGCTGTTTTTT.

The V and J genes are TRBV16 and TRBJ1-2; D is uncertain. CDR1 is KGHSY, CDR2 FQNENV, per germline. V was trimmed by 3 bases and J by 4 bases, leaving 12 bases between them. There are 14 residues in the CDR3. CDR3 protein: CASSQEAGVYGYTF. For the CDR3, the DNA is TGTGCCAGCAGCCAGGAGGCAGGAGTCTATGGCTACACCTTC.

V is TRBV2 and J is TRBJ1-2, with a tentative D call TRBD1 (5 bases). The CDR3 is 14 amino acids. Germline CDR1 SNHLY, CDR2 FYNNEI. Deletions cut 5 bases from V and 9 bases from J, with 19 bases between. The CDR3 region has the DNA TGTGCCAGCAGTCCGGGGCAGTCGGTAAGGCGCTACACCTTC. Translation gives CASSPGQSVRRYTF.

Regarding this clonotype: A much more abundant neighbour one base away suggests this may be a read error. The CDR3 loop is CANSLDWRNTEAFF. CDR3 bases: TGTGCCAACAGCTTAGATTGGAGGAACACTGAAGCTTTCTTT. The genes are TRBV11-2 and TRBJ1-1; D is ambiguous. CDR1 is SGHAT, CDR2 FQNNGV, per germline. The CDR3 covers 14 residues.

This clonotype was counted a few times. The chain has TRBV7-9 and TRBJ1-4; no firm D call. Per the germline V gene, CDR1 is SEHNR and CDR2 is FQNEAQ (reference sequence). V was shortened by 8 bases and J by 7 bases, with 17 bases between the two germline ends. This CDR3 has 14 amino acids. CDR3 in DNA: TGTGCCAGCTCACCCGGCAGGTCGCGTGAAAAACTGTTTTTT. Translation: CASSPGRSREKLFF.

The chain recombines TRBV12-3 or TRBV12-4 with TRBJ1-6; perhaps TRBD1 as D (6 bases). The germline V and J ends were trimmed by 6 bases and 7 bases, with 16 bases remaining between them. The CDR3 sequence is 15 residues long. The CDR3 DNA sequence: TGTGCCAGCAGGAGGGTCGGGGGGCGGAATTCACCCCTCCACTTT. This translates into CASRRVGGRNSPLHF.

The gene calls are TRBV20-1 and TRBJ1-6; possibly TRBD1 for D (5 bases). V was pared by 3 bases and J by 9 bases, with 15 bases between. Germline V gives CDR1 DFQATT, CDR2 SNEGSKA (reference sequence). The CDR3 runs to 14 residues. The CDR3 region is CSARAGTASSPLHF. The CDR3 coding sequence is TGCAGTGCTAGGGCCGGGACCGCGTCTTCACCCCTCCACTTT.

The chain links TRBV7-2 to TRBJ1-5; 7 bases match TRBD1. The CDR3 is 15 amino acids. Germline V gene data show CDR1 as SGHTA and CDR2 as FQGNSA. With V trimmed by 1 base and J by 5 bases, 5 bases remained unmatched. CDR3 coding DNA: TGTGCCAGCAGCTTAGGACAGGGTTGGGATCAGCCCCAGCATTTT. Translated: CASSLGQGWDQPQHF. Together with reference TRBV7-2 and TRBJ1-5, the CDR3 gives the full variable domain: GAGVSQSPSNKVTEKGKDVELRCDPISGHTALYWYRQSLGQGLEFLIYFQGNSAPDKSGLPSDRFSAERTGGSVSTLTIQRTQQEDSAVYLCASSLGQGWDQPQHFGDGTRLSIL.